This T cell receptor beta chain was recorded in a study of neurological immune-mediated disorders. Study-wide context: For the approximately 35 multiple sclerosis patients, the disease was relapsing-remitting in roughly 31 and secondary progressive in 3.

The CDR3 length is 13 residues. V lost 0 bases to trimming and J lost 7 bases, with 12 bases between them. CDR1 is DFQATT, CDR2 SNEGSKA, per germline (reference sequence). TCRdb reprocessed the 5' RACE reads with MiXCR, giving one entry per CDR3 protein. Of 65,000 to 85,000 distinct CDR3 sequences in the sample, 2.5% to 4% were seen once. This clonotype was counted many times. This TCR was sampled from a woman in her forties or fifties with multiple sclerosis. Sequenced sample: PBMCs. This chain uses TRBV20-1 with TRBJ2-5; D gene ambiguous. CDR3 nucleotide sequence: TGCAGTGCTAGAGATGGGGTGGTTGGGACCCAGTACTTC. Translation: CSARDGVVGTQYF.